The sequence of this TCR beta chain was determined in a study of cytomegalovirus exposure and HLA in healthy donors. 60 Vbeta and 13 Jbeta primers were used in PCR. Sequencing used immunoSEQ multiplex PCR; TCRdb keeps in-frame clones, though not all of them. The sample has 200,000 or so clones; roughly 68% are singletons. As regards this clone: Its antigen is not known.

Study-level points and caveats: Despite most TCR sequences being rare, some public TCRs occurred in many donors. The authors listed roughly 150 TCR beta chains as cytomegalovirus-associated.

In germline, CDR1 is MNHEY, CDR2 SVGAGI. J gave up 1 base and V 5 bases, and 4 bases lay outside the gene matches. The CDR3 consists of 15 residues. What was sequenced was PBMCs. The TCR was taken from a middle-aged man in good health and CMV-seropositive. The chain carries TRBV6-5 and TRBJ2-2; 7 nucleotides match TRBD2. The CDR3 loop reads CASSPAGLNTGELFF. CDR3 nucleotides: TGTGCCAGCAGTCCAGCGGGGCTGAACACCGGGGAGCTGTTTTTT.